This TCR beta chain was observed in a study of CD8 T cells in Susac syndrome. Study results and limitations: The study's TCR sequencing and HLA analysis covered a relatively small number of individuals, and the study acknowledged this.

In regard to this clonotype: Its specificity is unknown.

Random hexamers were used to reverse transcribe the RNA input (about 0.45 to 1 ug). TCR beta CDR3 was amplified by immunoSEQ multiplex PCR. This amplification extended across 54 Vbeta and 13 Jbeta segments. MiXCR, run by TCRdb on the immunoSEQ multiplex PCR reads, gives a single entry per CDR3 protein. The top ten hold approximately 0.075% of the sample, which has hundreds of thousands of distinct CDR3 sequences, 85% to 95% seen once. Sequencing of TCR beta covered CD8+ and CD4+ T cells obtained from blood. Negative isolation yielded the CD8+ and CD4+ T cells, while FACS enriched the TEMRA cells. CDR1 and CDR2 (germline): SQVTM, ANQGSEA. V gave up 7 bases and J gave up 4 bases, with 10 bases separating them. This CDR3 has 11 residues.

This receptor was obtained from a human donor with multiple sclerosis. What was sequenced was CD4+ T cells from PBMCs. The J gene is TRBJ1-2, the V gene TRBV29-1; D not resolved. CDR3 residues: CSGGGVYGYTF. CDR3 bases: TGCAGCGGGGGTGGGGTCTATGGCTACACCTTC.